These 5 T cell receptor beta chains share one sample of origin, sequenced in a study of OX40 agonist ivuxolimab in advanced cancers. The assay was immunoSEQ multiplex PCR, and TCRdb's table has in-frame clones only and misses some. Among roughly 89,000 clones listed, 80% to 90% were seen once. The starting material was CD4+ or CD8+ T cells sorted from blood, obtained in a trial of the OX40 agonist ivuxolimab. The receptor source for this set is an adult with an advanced solid tumor such as melanoma, head and neck, liver or kidney cancer.

Here the CDR3 reads CASSVSGGGAPNQETQYF. The CDR3 DNA reads as TGTGCCAGCAGCGTAAGCGGGGGAGGGGCTCCAAATCAGGAGACCCAGTACTTC. The V and J genes are TRBV9 and TRBJ2-5; 8 bases fit TRBD2. Unmatched junction bases numbered 16, after V lost 1 base and J lost 5 bases. CDR1 is SGDLS, CDR2 YYNGEE, per germline. This CDR3 has 18 residues.

J is TRBJ2-3 and V is TRBV29-1; 12 nucleotides agree with TRBD1. CDR1 and CDR2 from the germline V gene are SQVTM and ANQGSEA. There are 14 residues in the CDR3. The V and J ends lost 7 bases and 3 bases, in that order; junction bases with no gene match: 5. The CDR3 loop reads CSARDRGLTDTQYF. The CDR3 nucleotides are TGCAGCGCTCGGGACAGGGGGCTTACAGATACGCAGTATTTT.

The chain is built from TRBV7-9 and TRBJ2-7, with TRBD1 identical over 9 bases. CDR3 size: 16 residues. Germline V gene sequence: CDR1 SEHNR, CDR2 FQNEAQ (reference sequence). Losses at the gene ends were 5 bases for V and 4 bases for J; bases not matched to a gene: 12. The CDR3 DNA reads TGTGCCAGCAGCCCCAAACCGGGACAGGGAATATACGAGCAGTACTTC. It codes for CASSPKPGQGIYEQYF.

V usage is TRBV29-1 and J usage is TRBJ1-4, with 7 bases aligning to TRBD1. The CDR3 length is 13 residues. The trim removed 7 bases at V and 12 bases at J, leaving 14 bases unmatched. Germline V CDR1 and CDR2: SQVTM, ANQGSEA. The CDR3 protein is CSAKGGQWPELFF. CDR3 DNA: TGCAGCGCAAAAGGGGGCCAGTGGCCCGAACTGTTTTTT.

This chain links TRBV7-9 with TRBJ2-1; 7 bases fit TRBD2. J lost 0 bases, V lost 5 bases, and 10 bases had no gene match. CDR3 length equals 17 residues. Per germline, CDR1 SEHNR and CDR2 FQNEAQ (reference sequence). Written as DNA, the CDR3 is TGTGCCAGCAGCCCGAAGACTAGCCCGAGCTCCTACAATGAGCAGTTCTTC. Translating it yields CASSPKTSPSSYNEQFF.